This TCR beta chain was identified during a study of blood T cell repertoires in COVID-19. Background on the study: Collection of acute and convalescent COVID-19 samples took place in the United States, Italy and Spain.

This table comes from immunoSEQ multiplex PCR, and its TCRdb copy is limited to in-frame clones, with some not included. The sample consists of over 250,000 clones, more than 75% of them appearing once. This clonotype was obtained from a woman aged 40 to 50 who had recovered from COVID-19. What was sequenced was peripheral blood.

In DNA, the CDR3 is TGTGCCAGCAGCTTAGATGGGAGCACTGAAGCTTTCTTT. Protein sequence: CASSLDGSTEAFF. V is TRBV11-3 and J is TRBJ1-1; the D is unclear. V lost 0 bases and J lost 4, with 6 bases in between. The CDR3 contains 13 residues. Germline V gives CDR1 SGHNT, CDR2 YENEEA. Combining the CDR3 with reference TRBV11-3 and TRBJ1-1 gives the whole variable domain EAGVVQSPRYKIIEKKQPVAFWCNPISGHNTLYWYLQNLGQGPELLIRYENEEAVDDSQLPKDRFSAERLKGVDSTLKIQPAELGDSAVYLCASSLDGSTEAFFGQGTRLTVV.